The sequence of this T cell receptor (beta chain) was determined in a study of blood T cell repertoires in COVID-19. Study context: Material from acute and convalescent COVID-19 was sourced from the United States, Italy and Spain.

The study drew participants aged about 18 to 89 years from 20 to 30 US areas. Trimming stripped 10 bases from V and 0 bases from J, with 12 bases between. The CDR3 extends over 13 amino acids. Germline V gene data show CDR1 as SNHLY and CDR2 as FYNNEI. The table came from immunoSEQ multiplex PCR; TCRdb's copy has only in-frame clones and leaves some out. The sample records about 210,000 clones, 65% to 90% being singletons. What was sequenced was PBMCs or T cells enriched from blood (not recorded which). The gene calls are TRBV2 and TRBJ1-1, with D tentatively TRBD1 (6 bases). The clonotype comes from a woman between 50 and 59 years old with acute COVID-19. The CDR3 DNA is TGTGCCACCCTGGACAGTTTGAACACTGAAGCTTTCTTT. As protein: CATLDSLNTEAFF.